The 31 T cell receptor beta chains listed next were all sequenced from one sample in a study of T cell responses to AZD1222 COVID-19 vaccine. The assay was immunoSEQ multiplex PCR, and TCRdb's table has in-frame clones only and misses some. This sample has approximately 150,000 clones, with roughly 89% found just once. The specimen comprised peripheral blood, sampled 28 days after the second AZD1222 dose. These receptors all come from an adult who received the AZD1222 COVID-19 vaccine.

The gene calls are TRBV10-3 and TRBJ2-1, with D possibly matching TRBD2 (6 bases). The V gene's germline CDR1 is ENHRY and CDR2 SYGVKD. Trimming took off 3 bases at V and 3 bases at J, with 12 bases between the two ends. CDR3 size: 15 residues. The CDR3: CAISDSVRDYNEQFF. CDR3 DNA sequence: TGTGCCATCAGTGATTCGGTGCGGGACTACAATGAGCAGTTCTTC.

The sample holds a few counts of this clone. The chain couples TRBV6-4 to TRBJ2-5; 10 bases line up with TRBD2. The CDR3 extends over 13 amino acids. With V trimmed by 5 bases and J by 4 bases, 1 base remained unmatched. CDR1 is MRHNA, CDR2 SNTAGT, per germline. DNA for the CDR3: TGTGCCAGCAGTCGGACTAGCGGAGAGACCCAGTACTTC. This codes for CASSRTSGETQYF.

This clone occurred once. The chain joins TRBV19 to TRBJ2-7; no clear D. The CDR3 contains 15 residues. Between the trimmed V and J ends, which lost 1 base and 0 bases, there was a span of 10 bases. The V gene's germline CDR1 is LNHDA and CDR2 SQIVND (reference sequence). CDR3 amino acids: CASSIGVGISYEQYF. CDR3 DNA sequence: TGTGCCAGTAGTATAGGTGTGGGGATCTCCTACGAGCAGTACTTC.

The rearrangement links TRBV6-6 to TRBJ1-3, with TRBD1 matching over 7 bases. V shed 6 bases and J 4 bases; nucleotides not matched to a gene: 12. Germline CDR1 is MNHNY and CDR2 is SVGAGI (reference sequence). This CDR3 is 16 amino acids long. The CDR3 DNA reads as TGTGCCAGCAGCTTAACCCGACAGGGTTCGGGAAACACCATATATTTT. Translation gives CASSLTRQGSGNTIYF.

The J gene is TRBJ1-1, the V gene TRBV6-5; no clear D. V was cut by 7 bases and J by 0 bases, with 9 bases left in between. CDR1 is MNHEY, CDR2 SVGAGI, per germline. The CDR3 totals 13 residues. This CDR3 is CASKNGLNTEAFF. CDR3 nucleotides: TGTGCCAGCAAAAACGGCCTGAACACTGAAGCTTTCTTT.

This clone has a handful of counts. J is TRBJ1-2 and V is TRBV29-1, with D possibly matching TRBD1 (5 bases). The CDR3 extends over 15 amino acids. The V and J ends lost 6 bases and 8 bases respectively, with 25 bases between them. Germline CDR1 reads SQVTM; CDR2 reads ANQGSEA. The CDR3 protein is CSVDLLGLGSRGYTF. The CDR3 DNA reads as TGCAGCGTGGATCTCTTGGGGCTAGGCAGCAGGGGCTACACCTTC.

This chain connects TRBV5-1 to TRBJ2-2, with D unresolved. With 0 bases removed from V and 7 bases from J, the gap between germline ends came to 16 bases. The germline V gene has CDR1 SGHRS and CDR2 YFSETQ. The CDR3 extends over 16 amino acids. CDR3 DNA: TGCGCCAGCAGCTTGGACCGTTCTGACCGCGGCGGGGAGCTGTTTTTT. Protein sequence: CASSLDRSDRGGELFF.

This sequence joins TRBV27 and TRBJ2-7, with 8 bases aligning to TRBD2. CDR1 and CDR2 (germline): MNHEY, SMNVEV (reference sequence). The CDR3 sequence is 17 residues long. Trimming took 6 bases from V and 3 from J; bases not matched to a gene: 16. CDR3 amino acids: CASSPLLLAEPFYEQYF. The CDR3 coding sequence is TGTGCCAGCAGCCCTCTCCTACTAGCGGAGCCCTTCTACGAGCAGTACTTC.

The chain carries TRBV6-5 and TRBJ1-2, with 7 bases identical to TRBD1. CDR1 is MNHEY, CDR2 SVGAGI, per germline. V shed 6 bases, J shed 2 bases, and the junction held 6 bases outside the gene matches. There are 14 residues in the CDR3. This chain's CDR3 is CASSQGGANYGYTF. The CDR3 DNA follows: TGTGCCAGCAGCCAGGGGGGGGCGAACTATGGCTACACCTTC.

The V and J genes are TRBV4-1 and TRBJ2-7; D is uncertain. The CDR3 extends over 14 amino acids. V was trimmed by 0 bases and J by 0 bases, leaving 6 bases between them. Per the germline V gene, CDR1 is MGHRA and CDR2 is YSYEKL. For the CDR3, the DNA is TGCGCCAGCAGCCAAGACGAAGGCTCCTACGAGCAGTACTTC. It codes for CASSQDEGSYEQYF.

The chain has TRBV18 and TRBJ2-5; D might be TRBD1 (5 bases). Germline V gene data show CDR1 as KGHSH and CDR2 as LQKENI. The germline V and J ends were trimmed by 4 bases and 13 bases, with 25 bases remaining between them. This CDR3 contains 15 residues. The CDR3 is CASSQNSNPVDSSYF. CDR3 bases: TGTGCCAGCTCACAAAACTCCAATCCGGTAGACAGTTCGTACTTC.

This rearrangement joins TRBV4-1 to TRBJ1-1, with 8 bases aligning to TRBD1. CDR1 is MGHRA, CDR2 YSYEKL, per germline. The CDR3 is made up of 15 amino acids. V lost 3 bases to trimming and J lost 5 bases; unmatched junction nucleotides: 8. The CDR3 coding sequence is TGCGCCAGCAGCCAGGCAGGGGGCCTCCTTACTGAAGCTTTCTTT. Residues: CASSQAGGLLTEAFF.

A few counts support this clone. The chain couples TRBV19 to TRBJ1-5; D is uncertain. This CDR3 contains 14 residues. The germline V gene has CDR1 LNHDA and CDR2 SQIVND (reference sequence). The ends were cut back, 0 bases at V and 7 bases at J, with 10 bases in the middle. The CDR3 loop reads CASSIDGRRQPQHF. The CDR3 DNA is TGTGCCAGTAGTATAGATGGTAGACGGCAGCCCCAGCATTTT.

The chain couples TRBV2 to TRBJ1-5, with D hard to call. The CDR3 consists of 12 residues. Deletions cut 3 bases from V and 5 bases from J, with 5 bases between. In germline, CDR1 is SNHLY, CDR2 FYNNEI. The CDR3 sequence: CASSDSDQPQHF. The DNA of the CDR3 is TGTGCCAGCAGTGATTCGGATCAGCCCCAGCATTTT. The full variable domain, completed using reference TRBV2 and TRBJ1-5, is EPEVTQTPSHQVTQMGQEVILRCVPISNHLYFYWYRQILGQKVEFLVSFYNNEISEKSEIFDDQFSVERPDGSNFTLKIRSTKLEDSAMYFCASSDSDQPQHFGDGTRLSIL.

The gene calls are TRBV18 and TRBJ2-1; D unclear. Germline assignment: CDR1 KGHSH and CDR2 LQKENI. Deletions cut 0 bases from V and 4 bases from J, with 16 bases between. The CDR3 contains 17 residues. CDR3 region: CASSPPKGRLGYNEQFF. The CDR3, as DNA: TGTGCCAGCTCACCACCTAAGGGAAGGTTGGGATACAATGAGCAGTTCTTC.

Only one count was recorded for this clone. This chain joins TRBV24-1 and TRBJ1-1; 7 nucleotides line up with TRBD1. CDR1 and CDR2 (germline): KGHDR, SFDVKD. CDR3 length: 17 residues. Losses at the gene ends were 3 bases for V and 5 bases for J; bases not matched to a gene: 14. The CDR3 nucleotides read TGTGCCACCAGTGATACGACAGGGAGGTCTGGAGATACTGAAGCTTTCTTT. The encoded protein is CATSDTTGRSGDTEAFF.

The chain uses TRBV7-9 and TRBJ1-1, with D uncertain. Trimming cost V 2 bases and J 6 bases, with 7 bases left between them. From germline, CDR1 is SEHNR and CDR2 FQNEAQ (reference sequence). The CDR3 loop spans 12 amino acids. CDR3 amino acids: CASSLRTAEAFF. In DNA form, the CDR3 reads TGTGCCAGCAGCTTACGGACGGCTGAAGCTTTCTTT.

The sample holds a few counts of this clone. V and J are TRBV7-2 and TRBJ1-5; no clear D. Trimming left V 1 base short and J 5 bases short, with 3 bases between. CDR3 length: 12 amino acids. The germline V gene encodes CDR1 SGHTA and CDR2 FQGNSA. CDR3 sequence (DNA): TGTGCCAGCAGCTTAGACCATCAGCCCCAGCATTTT. It is translated as CASSLDHQPQHF.

The chain has TRBV5-1 and TRBJ2-5, with D unresolved. V gave up 0 bases and J gave up 4 bases, with 10 bases separating them. CDR1 is SGHRS and CDR2 is YFSETQ in the germline V gene. This CDR3 comprises 14 residues. CDR3 coding DNA: TGCGCCAGCAGCTTGGGGGTAGTAAGAGAGACCCAGTACTTC. This translates into CASSLGVVRETQYF.

The chain couples TRBV2 to TRBJ2-1, with 9 bases matching TRBD2. Germline trimming cut 6 bases from V and 3 bases from J; bases unmatched to any gene: 6. The germline V gene encodes CDR1 SNHLY and CDR2 FYNNEI. The CDR3 runs 15 residues. DNA of the CDR3: TGTGCCAGCAGCGCGTCTAGCGGGGTCTACAATGAGCAGTTCTTC. Translating it yields CASSASSGVYNEQFF.

This clone was seen once. The junction and the germline gene differ at one end; a read error may be behind it. The chain combines TRBV19 with TRBJ2-2; 10 positions agree with TRBD1. The CDR3 totals 15 residues. CDR1 LNHDA and CDR2 SQIVND come from the germline V gene (reference sequence). The CDR3 region is CASSLDRGQAGELFF. Here the CDR3 DNA reads TGTGCCAGTAGTCTAGACAGGGGGCAGGCCGGGGAGCTGTTTTTT.

This clone turned up a few times. This chain links TRBV7-9 with TRBJ2-3; 8 bases line up with TRBD2. V trimming: 5 bases; J trimming: 5 bases; junction bases outside the gene matches: 6. CDR3 length: 14 amino acids. Per the germline V gene, CDR1 is SEHNR and CDR2 is FQNEAQ (reference sequence). Written as DNA, the CDR3 is TGTGCCAGCAGCACCGGACTAGCTTTAGATACGCAGTATTTT. The encoded protein is CASSTGLALDTQYF.

The V call is TRBV11-3, the J call TRBJ1-6; perhaps TRBD1 as D (5 bases). V dropped 1 base and J dropped 7 bases, with 11 bases sitting between them. The CDR3 has 15 amino acids. Germline lookup yields CDR1 SGHNT and CDR2 YENEEA. The CDR3: CASSLGGSRNSPLHF. CDR3 DNA sequence: TGTGCCAGCAGCTTAGGGGGCTCGCGAAATTCACCCCTCCACTTT. Full variable domain (rest looked up from reference TRBV11-3 and TRBJ1-6): EAGVVQSPRYKIIEKKQPVAFWCNPISGHNTLYWYLQNLGQGPELLIRYENEEAVDDSQLPKDRFSAERLKGVDSTLKIQPAELGDSAVYLCASSLGGSRNSPLHFGNGTRLTVT.

In this sample, this clone turned up once. The chain recombines TRBV5-1 with TRBJ2-1, with TRBD1 identical over 7 bases. CDR3 length: 16 residues. The germline V gene has CDR1 SGHRS and CDR2 YFSETQ. V shed 6 bases and J 5 bases; nucleotides not matched to a gene: 14. In DNA, the CDR3 is TGCGCCAGCACCGAAACCGGGACAGACCTTAACAATGAGCAGTTCTTC. This translates into CASTETGTDLNNEQFF. Drawing the rest from reference TRBV5-1 and TRBJ2-1, the complete variable domain is KAGVTQTPRYLIKTRGQQVTLSCSPISGHRSVSWYQQTPGQGLQFLFEYFSETQRNKGNFPGRFSGRQFSNSRSEMNVSTLELGDSALYLCASTETGTDLNNEQFFGPGTRLTVL.

The chain employs TRBV7-3 and TRBJ1-1; a weak D match, TRBD1 (6 bases). This CDR3 region has 13 residues. From germline, CDR1 is SGHTA and CDR2 FQGTGA. V was pared by 7 bases and J by 1 base, with 10 bases between. CDR3 residues: CASKQGSNTEAFF. The CDR3 DNA follows: TGTGCCAGCAAACAGGGATCGAACACTGAAGCTTTCTTT.

The chain joins TRBV2 to TRBJ1-4; D gene ambiguous. Germline values: CDR1 SNHLY, CDR2 FYNNEI. The CDR3 is 14 residues long. This CDR3 reads CTSFSVGPQRKLFF. CDR3 sequence (DNA): TGTACCTCCTTTTCGGTGGGCCCGCAGAGAAAACTGTTTTTT.

The V and J genes are TRBV3-1 (or the pseudogene TRBV3-2) and TRBJ1-1, with unresolved D. The CDR3 contains 15 residues. Germline assignment: CDR1 LGHDT and CDR2 YNNKEL (reference sequence). V shed 3 bases and J shed 0 bases, with 11 bases lying between them. This chain's CDR3 is CASSHSRLLNTEAFF. The CDR3 bases are TGTGCCAGCAGCCATAGTCGACTCCTGAACACTGAAGCTTTCTTT.

This chain connects TRBV10-1 to TRBJ2-1; no firm D call. Trimming shortened V by 0 bases and J by 8 bases, and 14 bases separated the two germline ends. This CDR3 contains 15 residues. Germline V gives CDR1 WNHNN, CDR2 SYGVQD (reference sequence). CDR3 sequence reads: CASSESTVVRHEQFF. CDR3 DNA sequence: TGCGCCAGCAGTGAGTCGACTGTTGTGAGGCATGAGCAGTTCTTC.

The V and J genes are TRBV12-3 or TRBV12-4 and TRBJ2-5; no reliable D call. Trimming cost V 5 bases and J 5 bases, with 9 bases left between them. The CDR3 contains 12 residues. CDR3 sequence reads: CASSNARETQYF. CDR3 DNA sequence: TGTGCCAGCAGTAACGCCCGGGAGACCCAGTACTTC.

Concerning this clone: The sample holds other DNA sequences that translate to the same CDR3. The chain carries TRBV9 and TRBJ1-2; no clear D. Trimming took off 2 bases at V and 8 bases at J, with 16 bases between the two ends. The length of the CDR3 is 14 residues. Per the germline V gene, CDR1 is SGDLS and CDR2 is YYNGEE. In nucleotides, the CDR3 is TGTGCCAGCAGCGTGGACGACGGCAGGTACGGCTACACCTTC. It translates to CASSVDDGRYGYTF.

The V gene is TRBV4-3, the J gene TRBJ2-7; TRBD2 is a possible D gene (5 bases). The CDR3 covers 14 residues. Germline CDR1 and CDR2: LGHNA and YSLEER. Trimming pared 3 bases from V and 3 bases from J, leaving 12 bases between. The CDR3 reads CASSHELGLYEQYF. CDR3 in DNA: TGCGCCAGCAGCCACGAACTAGGGCTCTACGAGCAGTACTTC.